The T cell receptor (beta chain) described here comes from a study of radiotherapy plus CTLA-4 blockade in lung cancer. About the research overall: Disease control was achieved by 31% of patients, and objective responses by 18%.

About this clone itself: The antigen is unknown.

Only in-frame clones appear in the TCRdb table, and some are missing; sequencing was by immunoSEQ multiplex PCR. The sample records around 70,000 clones, around 87% being singletons. The study gave focal radiation plus ipilimumab CTLA-4 blockade to patients with chemo-refractory metastatic non-small-cell lung cancer. Findings of the study overall: In blood, TCR clones derived from the tumor expanded after radiotherapy plus ipilimumab. Increased serum interferon-beta after radiation also reportedly predicted response strongly.

The CDR3 has 15 amino acids. V lost 5 bases, J lost 5 bases, and 16 bases lay in between. Germline lookup yields CDR1 PRHDT and CDR2 FYEKMQ (reference sequence). The sample in question was peripheral blood, obtained from a patient treated with radiotherapy plus ipilimumab. This chain connects TRBV13 to TRBJ1-3, with D maybe TRBD1 (6 bases). This TCR derives from a human donor with non-small cell lung cancer that progressed on radiotherapy plus ipilimumab. This CDR3 reads CASSPGAQGRNTIYF. In DNA, the CDR3 is TGTGCCAGCAGCCCGGGGGCGCAGGGGAGAAACACCATATATTTT.